Included here is one TCR beta chain sequence, with context. What it recognizes is unknown. This sample includes further DNA sequences coding for the same CDR3. Assay: immunoSEQ multiplex PCR; the TCRdb copy retains only in-frame clones and omits some. The table includes over 950,000 clones, 60% to 80% detected once. Germline V lookup: CDR1 LNHNV, CDR2 YYDKDF (reference sequence). Trimming took 3 bases from V and 2 from J, leaving 7 bases between them. The CDR3 contains 14 residues. These data come from a study of shared clonotypes between healthy human individuals. Study outcomes and limitations: When compared with the clonotypes that were shared by all four sorted-subset donors, the non-shared clonotypes turned out to have lower generation probabilities.

The material sequenced was memory CD4+ T cells from PBMCs. Subset here: CD45RA-negative fraction. The sequence was obtained from a man between 18 and 35 years old in good health. Some clones in this sample may be carry-over from other donors' samples. V usage is TRBV15 and J usage is TRBJ2-2, with a tentative D call TRBD1 (6 bases). The CDR3 reads CATSRDRNTGELFF. The CDR3 nucleotides read TGTGCCACCAGCAGGGACAGAAACACCGGGGAGCTGTTTTTT. Drawing the rest from reference TRBV15 and TRBJ2-2, the complete variable domain is DAMVIQNPRYQVTQFGKPVTLSCSQTLNHNVMYWYQQKSSQAPKLLFHYYDKDFNNEADTPDNFQSRRPNTSFCFLDIRSPGLGDTAMYLCATSRDRNTGELFFGEGSRLTVL.